Following are 8 T cell receptor beta chains from one sample sequenced in a study of blood T cell repertoires in COVID-19. The repertoire was sequenced with immunoSEQ multiplex PCR; TCRdb's copy has only in-frame clones and lacks some. The data contain more than 65,000 clones, about four fifths of them singletons. The sequencing sample was made of peripheral blood. Source of these receptors: a human donor in a cohort sampled during active COVID-19.

This clone has only a few counts. The chain couples TRBV5-6 to TRBJ1-6, with D unclear. The CDR3 covers 17 residues. Germline lookup yields CDR1 SGHDT and CDR2 YYEEEE. With 4 bases removed from V and 4 bases from J, the gap between germline ends came to 18 bases. CDR3 sequence reads: CASSRRTGDPYNSPLHF. CDR3 nucleotides: TGTGCCAGCAGCCGGAGGACCGGGGATCCTTATAATTCACCCCTCCACTTT. The entire variable domain, with the rest obtained from reference TRBV5-6 and TRBJ1-6, is as follows: DAGVTQSPTHLIKTRGQQVTLRCSPKSGHDTVSWYQQALGQGPQFIFQYYEEEERQRGNFPDRFSGHQFPNYSSELNVNALLLGDSALYLCASSRRTGDPYNSPLHFGNGTRLTVT.

This chain uses TRBV19 with TRBJ2-3, with TRBD1 identical over 8 bases. After removal of 5 bases from V and 0 bases from J, the junction contained 7 bases not matched to a gene. Per the germline V gene, CDR1 is LNHDA and CDR2 is SQIVND (reference sequence). This CDR3 spans 16 amino acids. CDR3 in DNA: TGTGCCAGTAGTTCCCACCGGACAGGGAGCACAGATACGCAGTATTTT. It specifies CASSSHRTGSTDTQYF.

This clone was seen a handful of times. This chain connects TRBV5-1 to TRBJ1-5; no definite D call. CDR1 is SGHRS and CDR2 is YFSETQ in the germline V gene. This CDR3 has 15 residues. V lost 4 bases and J 1 base, leaving 12 bases between the germline ends. Here the CDR3 reads CASSRSDGSNQPQHF. The DNA of the CDR3 is TGCGCCAGCAGCAGGAGTGATGGGAGCAATCAGCCCCAGCATTTT.

The J gene is TRBJ1-6, the V gene TRBV6-5; D not certain. V was shortened by 2 bases and J by 10 bases, with 9 bases between the two germline ends. This CDR3 spans 13 amino acids. Germline CDR1 is MNHEY and CDR2 is SVGAGI. CDR3 coding DNA: TGTGCCAGCAGTTACGGTGAGAGGTCACCCCTCCACTTT. Its protein is CASSYGERSPLHF.

V gene TRBV2 combines with J gene TRBJ2-3; TRBD2 matches at 8 bases. This CDR3 region has 16 residues. Germline CDR1 SNHLY, CDR2 FYNNEI. V shed 3 bases, J shed 9 bases, and the junction held 14 bases outside the gene matches. CDR3 bases: TGTGCCAGCAGTGATGCAGTAGCGGGGCCCCCATGGACGCAGTATTTT. It translates to CASSDAVAGPPWTQYF.

The V gene is TRBV5-8, the J gene TRBJ2-2, with no clear D. The CDR3 has 15 residues. Germline V CDR1 and CDR2: SGHTS, YDEGEE. V lost 5 bases, J lost 0 bases, and 11 bases lay in between. The CDR3 reads CASSPAGTNTGELFF. The CDR3 DNA reads as TGTGCCAGCAGTCCTGCAGGCACGAACACCGGGGAGCTGTTTTTT.

CDR3 loop: CASSARSGGGTDTQYF. The CDR3 DNA follows: TGTGCCAGCAGTGCCCGGAGCGGGGGGGGCACAGATACGCAGTATTTT. The J gene is TRBJ2-3, the V gene TRBV2, with TRBD2 matching 10 bases. The junction had 5 bases not matched to a gene; V was cut back by 4 bases and J by 1 base. The germline CDR1 and CDR2 sequences are SNHLY and FYNNEI. The CDR3 is 16 residues long.

This rearrangement joins TRBV12-5 to TRBJ2-7; D possibly corresponds to TRBD1 (5 bases). Germline V CDR1 and CDR2: LGHNT, FRNRAP. CDR3 size: 13 residues. Trimming stripped 5 bases from V and 0 bases from J, with 8 bases between. The CDR3 DNA is TGTGCTAGTGGTCAGGGCGACTCCTACGAGCAGTACTTC. Protein sequence: CASGQGDSYEQYF.